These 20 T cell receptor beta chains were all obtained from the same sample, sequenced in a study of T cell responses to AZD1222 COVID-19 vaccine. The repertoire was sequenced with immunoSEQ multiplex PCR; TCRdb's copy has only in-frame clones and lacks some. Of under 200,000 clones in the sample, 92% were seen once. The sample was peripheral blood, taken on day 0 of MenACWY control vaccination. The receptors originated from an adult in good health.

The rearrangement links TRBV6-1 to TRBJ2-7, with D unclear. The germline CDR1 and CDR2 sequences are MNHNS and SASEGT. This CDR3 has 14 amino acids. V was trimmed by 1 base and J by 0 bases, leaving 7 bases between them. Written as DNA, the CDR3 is TGTGCCAGCAGTGAAGAACCCAGCTCCTACGAGCAGTACTTC. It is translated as CASSEEPSSYEQYF.

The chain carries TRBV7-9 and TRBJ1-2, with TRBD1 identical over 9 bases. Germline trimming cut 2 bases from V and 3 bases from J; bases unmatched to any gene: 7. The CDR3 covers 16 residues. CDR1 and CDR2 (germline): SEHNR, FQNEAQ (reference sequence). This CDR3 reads CASSLTRDRDYYGYTF. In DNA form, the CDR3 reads TGTGCCAGCAGCTTAACAAGGGACAGGGATTACTATGGCTACACCTTC. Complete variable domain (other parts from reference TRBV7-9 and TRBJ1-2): DTGVSQNPRHKITKRGQNVTFRCDPISEHNRLYWYRQTLGQGPEFLTYFQNEAQLEKSRLLSDRFSAERPKGSFSTLEIQRTEQGDSAMYLCASSLTRDRDYYGYTFGSGTRLTVV.

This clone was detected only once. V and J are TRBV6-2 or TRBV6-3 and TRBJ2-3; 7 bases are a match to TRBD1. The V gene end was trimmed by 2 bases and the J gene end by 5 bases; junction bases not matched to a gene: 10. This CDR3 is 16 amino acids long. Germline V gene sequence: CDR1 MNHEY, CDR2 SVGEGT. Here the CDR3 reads CASSYLPGQVGDTQYF. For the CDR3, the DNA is TGTGCCAGCAGTTACCTTCCCGGACAGGTCGGAGATACGCAGTATTTT.

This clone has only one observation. The CDR3 coding sequence is TGTGCCACCAGTGATAGGCTCATGGCAGGTACGAACACCGGGGAGCTGTTTTTT. It translates to CATSDRLMAGTNTGELFF. The J gene is TRBJ2-2, the V gene TRBV24-1; D remains unclear. Looked up from germline, CDR1 is KGHDR and CDR2 is SFDVKD. This CDR3 comprises 18 residues. V was pared by 3 bases and J by 0 bases, with 16 bases between.

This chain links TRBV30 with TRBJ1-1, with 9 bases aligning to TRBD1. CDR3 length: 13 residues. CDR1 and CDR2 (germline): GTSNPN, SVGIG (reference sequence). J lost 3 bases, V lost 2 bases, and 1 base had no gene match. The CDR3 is CAWSRDRDTEAFF. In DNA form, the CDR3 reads TGTGCCTGGAGTCGGGACAGGGACACTGAAGCTTTCTTT.

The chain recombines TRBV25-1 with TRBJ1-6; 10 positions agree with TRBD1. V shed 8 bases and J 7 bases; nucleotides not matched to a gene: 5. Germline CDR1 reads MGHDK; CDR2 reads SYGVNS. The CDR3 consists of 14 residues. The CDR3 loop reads CASGRTGGNSPLHF. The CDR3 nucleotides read TGTGCCAGCGGACGGACAGGGGGGAATTCACCCCTCCACTTT.

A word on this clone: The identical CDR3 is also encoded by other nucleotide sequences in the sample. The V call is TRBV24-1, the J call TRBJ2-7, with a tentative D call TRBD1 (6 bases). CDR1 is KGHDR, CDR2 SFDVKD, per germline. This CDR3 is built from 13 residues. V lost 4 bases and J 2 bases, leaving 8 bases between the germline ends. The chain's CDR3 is CATSERTAYEQYF. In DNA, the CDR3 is TGTGCCACCAGTGAACGGACAGCCTACGAGCAGTACTTC.

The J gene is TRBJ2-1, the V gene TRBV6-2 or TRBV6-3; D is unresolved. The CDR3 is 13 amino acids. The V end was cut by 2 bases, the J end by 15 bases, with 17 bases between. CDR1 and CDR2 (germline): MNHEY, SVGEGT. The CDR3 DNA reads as TGTGCCAGCAGTTACGGTTTATTTGTAGCCGTGTTCTTC. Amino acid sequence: CASSYGLFVAVFF.

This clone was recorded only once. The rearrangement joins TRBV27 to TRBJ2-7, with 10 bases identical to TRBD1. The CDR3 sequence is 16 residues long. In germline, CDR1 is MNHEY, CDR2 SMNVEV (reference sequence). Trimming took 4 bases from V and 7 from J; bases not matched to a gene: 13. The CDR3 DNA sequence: TGTGCCAGCAGTTCCCTGATGGGGACAGGGGCGGGGGAGCAGTACTTC. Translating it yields CASSSLMGTGAGEQYF.

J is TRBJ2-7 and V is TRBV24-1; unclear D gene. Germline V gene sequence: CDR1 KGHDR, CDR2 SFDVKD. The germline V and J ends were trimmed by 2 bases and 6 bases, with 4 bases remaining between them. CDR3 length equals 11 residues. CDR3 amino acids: CATSDSGEQYF. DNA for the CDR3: TGTGCCACCAGTGATTCGGGCGAGCAGTACTTC.

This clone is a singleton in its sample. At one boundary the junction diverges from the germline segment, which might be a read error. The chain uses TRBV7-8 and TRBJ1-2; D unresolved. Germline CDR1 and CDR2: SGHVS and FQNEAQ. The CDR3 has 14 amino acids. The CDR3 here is CASSLGPRNSGYTF. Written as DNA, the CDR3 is TGTGCCAGCAGCTTAGGTCCCCGCAACTCTGGCTACACCTTC.

Written as DNA, the CDR3 is TGTGCCAGCAGTGAAGGGCTATATAATGAGCAGTTCTTC. This gives the protein CASSEGLYNEQFF. The chain uses TRBV2 and TRBJ2-1; D remains unclear. The CDR3 runs to 13 residues. Looked up from germline, CDR1 is SNHLY and CDR2 is FYNNEI. Trimming took 1 base from V and 7 from J, leaving 8 bases between them.

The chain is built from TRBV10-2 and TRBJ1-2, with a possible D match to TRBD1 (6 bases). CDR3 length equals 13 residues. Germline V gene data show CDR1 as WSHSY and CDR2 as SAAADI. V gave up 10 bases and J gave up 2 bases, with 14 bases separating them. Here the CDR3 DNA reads TGCGCCACCCGGGGTGGGACAAACTATGGCTACACCTTC. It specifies CATRGGTNYGYTF.

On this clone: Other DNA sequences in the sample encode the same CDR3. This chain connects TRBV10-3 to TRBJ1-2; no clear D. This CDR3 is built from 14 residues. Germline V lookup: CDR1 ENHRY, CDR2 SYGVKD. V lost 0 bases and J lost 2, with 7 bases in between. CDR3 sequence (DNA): TGTGCCATCAGTGAGTCTCGGGGAAACTATGGCTACACCTTC. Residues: CAISESRGNYGYTF.

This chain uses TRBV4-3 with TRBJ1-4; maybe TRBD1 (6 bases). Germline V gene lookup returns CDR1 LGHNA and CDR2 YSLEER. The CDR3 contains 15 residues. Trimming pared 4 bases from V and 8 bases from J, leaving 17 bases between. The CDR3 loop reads CASSLAQGIGEKLFF. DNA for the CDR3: TGCGCCAGCAGCCTTGCACAGGGAATAGGCGAAAAACTGTTTTTT.

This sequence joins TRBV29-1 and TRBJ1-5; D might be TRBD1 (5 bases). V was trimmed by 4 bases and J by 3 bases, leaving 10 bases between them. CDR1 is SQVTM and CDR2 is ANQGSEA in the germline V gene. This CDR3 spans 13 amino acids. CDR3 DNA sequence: TGCAGCGTTGGTGGGGGTAACAATCAGCCCCAGCATTTT. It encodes CSVGGGNNQPQHF.

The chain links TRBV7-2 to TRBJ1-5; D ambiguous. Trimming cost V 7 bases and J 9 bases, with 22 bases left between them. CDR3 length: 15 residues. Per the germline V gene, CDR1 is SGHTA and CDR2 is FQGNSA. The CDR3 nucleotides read TGTGCCAGCAACATAGGGAGCGGCATAGGTCTGCCCCAGCATTTT. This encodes CASNIGSGIGLPQHF.

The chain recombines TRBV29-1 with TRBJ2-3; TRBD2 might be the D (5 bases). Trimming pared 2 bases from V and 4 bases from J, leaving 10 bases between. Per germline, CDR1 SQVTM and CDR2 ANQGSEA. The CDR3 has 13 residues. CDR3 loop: CSVEKPEADTQYF. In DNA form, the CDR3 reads TGCAGCGTTGAAAAACCGGAGGCAGATACGCAGTATTTT.

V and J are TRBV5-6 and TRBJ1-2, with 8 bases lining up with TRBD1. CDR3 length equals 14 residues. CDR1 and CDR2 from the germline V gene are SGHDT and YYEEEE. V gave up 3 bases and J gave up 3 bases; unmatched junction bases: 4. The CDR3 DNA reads TGTGCCAGCAGCTCGGACAGGGTCGACTATGGCTACACCTTC. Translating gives CASSSDRVDYGYTF.

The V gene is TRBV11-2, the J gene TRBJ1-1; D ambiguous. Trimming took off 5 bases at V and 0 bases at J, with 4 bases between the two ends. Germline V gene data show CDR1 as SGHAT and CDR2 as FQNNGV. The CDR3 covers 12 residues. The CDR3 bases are TGTGCCAGCAGCCTATTGAACACTGAAGCTTTCTTT. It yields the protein CASSLLNTEAFF.